This TCR beta chain was retrieved from a study of T-cell reconstitution after alpha-beta-depleted transplantation in children. Study results and caveats: By about two months after transplant, alpha-beta T cells reportedly arose from several hundred graft clones that had expanded. Fresh T-cell production supplied most of the T-cell counts and diversity seen one year after transplant. High day-60 TCRbeta diversity in some patients came from surviving recipient T cells and thymic progenitors.

The CDR3 totals 15 residues. V lost 4 bases and J lost 0, with 11 bases in between. From germline, CDR1 is MDHEN and CDR2 SYDVKM. This clonotype was seen only a few times. The antigen remains undetermined. Preparing the TCRbeta library involved the use of unique molecular identifiers. TCRdb reprocessed the PCR reads with MiXCR, giving one entry per CDR3 protein. The repertoire holds 100,000 to 130,000 distinct CDR3 sequences, with approximately 6.9% as singletons. This sequence was found in a male patient aged 2 to 9 who had a stem cell transplant for acute lymphoblastic leukemia, so the T cells may come from the graft donor. The sample consisted of PBMCs, mostly from graft donor cells, taken 360 days after TCRalphabeta/CD19-depleted stem cell transplant. J is TRBJ2-3 and V is TRBV28; TRBD2 might be the D (5 bases). CDR3 nucleotide sequence: TGTGCCAGCAGTTCAGAGGGTACTAGCACAGATACGCAGTATTTT. It codes for CASSSEGTSTDTQYF.